This is a list of T cell receptor beta chains from one sample in a study of radiotherapy plus CTLA-4 blockade in lung cancer. Sequenced by immunoSEQ multiplex PCR; TCRdb stores in-frame clones only, minus some. The sample has around 82,000 clones; approximately 84% are singletons. Sequencing was performed on peripheral blood, taken from a patient treated with radiotherapy plus ipilimumab. All receptors come from a human donor with non-small cell lung cancer who had stable disease on radiotherapy plus ipilimumab. CDR3s include the opening cysteine and the closing phenylalanine or tryptophan. D genes are given only for firm matches. A row's size may be missing; if present it is once, few, many or a size class.

CDR3aa: CASSLSLAGGQTDTQYF
CDR3nt: TGCGCCAGCAGCTTGAGCCTAGCGGGGGGGCAGACAGATACGCAGTATTTT
abundance: .
v_gene: TRBV5-1
d_gene: TRBD2
j_gene: TRBJ2-3

CDR3aa: CASSPFDYSEQFF
CDR3nt: TGCGCCAGCAGCCCCTTCGACTACAGTGAGCAGTTCTTC
abundance: .
v_gene: TRBV5-1
d_gene: .
j_gene: TRBJ2-1

CDR3aa: CASSVGGGGQPQHF
CDR3nt: TGTGCCAGCAGCGTAGGAGGGGGAGGGCAGCCCCAGCATTTT
abundance: .
v_gene: TRBV9
d_gene: .
j_gene: TRBJ1-5

CDR3aa: CATSREYGWGGNQPQHF
CDR3nt: TGTGCCACCAGCAGAGAATACGGGTGGGGAGGCAATCAGCCCCAGCATTTT
abundance: .
v_gene: TRBV15
d_gene: .
j_gene: TRBJ1-5

CDR3aa: CASSLEGWDRLGETQYF
CDR3nt: TGTGCCAGCAGCTTGGAAGGGTGGGACAGGCTCGGAGAGACCCAGTACTTC
abundance: .
v_gene: TRBV7-8
d_gene: TRBD1
j_gene: TRBJ2-5

CDR3aa: CASSMVAGNSPLHF
CDR3nt: TGTGCCAGCAGTATGGTCGCGGGGAATTCACCCCTCCACTTT
abundance: .
v_gene: TRBV6-1
d_gene: .
j_gene: TRBJ1-6

CDR3aa: CASSPRTGSGVSYEQYF
CDR3nt: TGTGCCAGCAGCCCCCGGACAGGTAGTGGGGTCTCCTACGAGCAGTACTTC
abundance: .
v_gene: TRBV7-9
d_gene: TRBD1
j_gene: TRBJ2-7

CDR3aa: CASSQEGQGPLGEQYF
CDR3nt: TGCGCCAGCAGCCAAGAAGGGCAGGGGCCCCTCGGCGAGCAGTACTTC
abundance: .
v_gene: TRBV4-1
d_gene: .
j_gene: TRBJ2-7

CDR3aa: CSVLTPGQGRPEAFF
CDR3nt: TGCAGCGTACTAACCCCGGGACAGGGAAGGCCTGAAGCTTTCTTT
abundance: .
v_gene: TRBV29-1
d_gene: TRBD1
j_gene: TRBJ1-1

CDR3aa: CASYNRVSGNTIYF
CDR3nt: TGTGCCAGCTATAACAGGGTTTCGGGAAACACCATATATTTT
abundance: few
v_gene: TRBV19
d_gene: .
j_gene: TRBJ1-3

CDR3aa: CASSLVGLAGSEQFF
CDR3nt: TGTGCCAGCAGCTTGGTCGGACTAGCGGGGAGTGAGCAGTTCTTC
abundance: .
v_gene: TRBV7-9
d_gene: TRBD2
j_gene: TRBJ2-1

CDR3aa: CASSRSNRGLGYEQYF
CDR3nt: TGTGCCAGCAGCCGTAGCAACAGGGGGCTGGGCTACGAGCAGTACTTC
abundance: .
v_gene: TRBV7-9
d_gene: TRBD1
j_gene: TRBJ2-7

CDR3aa: CASSESLEALAGYEQYF
CDR3nt: TGTGCCAGCAGTGAATCCCTAGAGGCACTAGCGGGCTACGAGCAGTACTTC
abundance: few
v_gene: TRBV6-1
d_gene: TRBD2
j_gene: TRBJ2-7

CDR3aa: CASREPGGEQYF
CDR3nt: TGCGCCAGCAGGGAGCCAGGGGGCGAGCAGTACTTC
abundance: once
v_gene: TRBV5-1
d_gene: TRBD1
j_gene: TRBJ2-7

CDR3aa: CASSPLAGYTF
CDR3nt: TGTGCCAGCAGCCCCCTTGCCGGCTACACCTTC
abundance: .
v_gene: TRBV7-8
d_gene: .
j_gene: TRBJ1-2

CDR3aa: CASEGNEQFF
CDR3nt: TGTGCCAGCGAGGGCAATGAGCAGTTCTTC
abundance: few
v_gene: TRBV2
d_gene: .
j_gene: TRBJ2-1

CDR3aa: CASSRGGVEKLFF
CDR3nt: TGTGCCAGCAGCAGGGGAGGTGTTGAAAAACTGTTTTTT
abundance: .
v_gene: TRBV2
d_gene: .
j_gene: TRBJ1-4

CDR3aa: CASSEQGDRYNEQFF
CDR3nt: TGTGCCAGCAGTGAACAGGGGGATCGGTACAATGAGCAGTTCTTC
abundance: once
v_gene: TRBV2
d_gene: TRBD1
j_gene: TRBJ2-1

CDR3aa: CATGQGRADTQYF
CDR3nt: TGTGCCACCGGACAAGGTCGGGCAGATACGCAGTATTTT
abundance: .
v_gene: TRBV6-5
d_gene: .
j_gene: TRBJ2-3

CDR3aa: CAIAGGLSYEQYF
CDR3nt: TGTGCCATCGCAGGGGGCTTATCCTACGAGCAGTACTTC
abundance: .
v_gene: TRBV10-3
d_gene: TRBD1
j_gene: TRBJ2-7

CDR3aa: CASSSLAGGFEQYF
CDR3nt: TGTGCCAGCAGTTCACTAGCGGGGGGGTTCGAGCAGTACTTC
abundance: once
v_gene: TRBV5-6
d_gene: TRBD2
j_gene: TRBJ2-7

CDR3aa: CTSSAGPGEATNEKLFF
CDR3nt: TGCACCAGCAGCGCGGGCCCAGGGGAGGCGACTAATGAAAAACTGTTTTTT
abundance: .
v_gene: TRBV5-1
d_gene: .
j_gene: TRBJ1-4

CDR3aa: CASSLGSAGTDTQYF
CDR3nt: TGTGCCAGCAGCTTAGGGTCTGCCGGCACAGATACGCAGTATTTT
abundance: .
v_gene: TRBV11-2
d_gene: .
j_gene: TRBJ2-3

CDR3aa: CAISAGTSGYEEQFF
CDR3nt: TGTGCCATCAGCGCCGGGACTAGCGGCTATGAGGAGCAGTTCTTC
abundance: .
v_gene: TRBV10-3
d_gene: TRBD2
j_gene: TRBJ2-1

CDR3aa: CASSRAVADTQYF
CDR3nt: TGTGCCAGTAGTAGGGCAGTAGCAGATACGCAGTATTTT
abundance: .
v_gene: TRBV19
d_gene: .
j_gene: TRBJ2-3

CDR3aa: CSASGNPGNTIYF
CDR3nt: TGCAGCGCCTCAGGCAATCCGGGGAACACCATATATTTT
abundance: .
v_gene: TRBV29-1
d_gene: .
j_gene: TRBJ1-3

CDR3aa: CASSFEGVSGELFF
CDR3nt: TGTGCCAGCAGCTTTGAGGGAGTATCCGGGGAGCTGTTTTTT
abundance: .
v_gene: TRBV7-9
d_gene: .
j_gene: TRBJ2-2

CDR3aa: CASSDRDRLGKLFF
CDR3nt: TGTGCCAGTAGTGACAGGGATCGCCTTGGAAAACTGTTTTTT
abundance: few
v_gene: TRBV19
d_gene: TRBD1
j_gene: TRBJ1-4

CDR3aa: CASSPAREAGMINTEAFF
CDR3nt: TGTGCCAGCAGCCCCGCCCGGGAAGCAGGGATGATAAACACTGAAGCTTTCTTT
abundance: .
v_gene: TRBV7-3
d_gene: .
j_gene: TRBJ1-1

CDR3aa: CASSGGGVKPTDTQYF
CDR3nt: TGTGCCAGTAGTGGGGGCGGGGTGAAGCCCACAGATACGCAGTATTTT
abundance: .
v_gene: TRBV19
d_gene: .
j_gene: TRBJ2-3

CDR3aa: CAISESGADMNTGELFF
CDR3nt: TGTGCCATCAGTGAGTCGGGAGCAGACATGAACACCGGGGAGCTGTTTTTT
abundance: .
v_gene: TRBV10-3
d_gene: .
j_gene: TRBJ2-2

CDR3aa: CASSPPGSHSYEQYF
CDR3nt: TGTGCCAGCAGCCCCCCAGGCAGCCACTCCTACGAGCAGTACTTC
abundance: once
v_gene: TRBV5-4
d_gene: .
j_gene: TRBJ2-7

CDR3aa: CASLTSGRGTDTQYF
CDR3nt: TGTGCCAGCCTCACTAGCGGTCGGGGGACAGATACGCAGTATTTT
abundance: .
v_gene: TRBV27
d_gene: TRBD2
j_gene: TRBJ2-3

CDR3aa: CASSLEQGRGYTF
CDR3nt: TGTGCCAGCAGCTTAGAACAGGGAAGAGGCTACACCTTC
abundance: .
v_gene: TRBV7-9
d_gene: .
j_gene: TRBJ1-2

CDR3aa: CASSTGTGYEQYF
CDR3nt: TGTGCCAGCAGCACCGGGACAGGCTACGAGCAGTACTTC
abundance: .
v_gene: TRBV9
d_gene: TRBD1
j_gene: TRBJ2-7

CDR3aa: CASSPGGNYSNQPQHF
CDR3nt: TGTGCCAGCTCACCGGGTGGAAATTATAGCAATCAGCCCCAGCATTTT
abundance: .
v_gene: TRBV18
d_gene: .
j_gene: TRBJ1-5

CDR3aa: CASSDSAGRGTDTQYF
CDR3nt: TGTGCCAGCAGTGACTCCGCGGGGCGGGGCACAGATACGCAGTATTTT
abundance: .
v_gene: TRBV6-4
d_gene: .
j_gene: TRBJ2-3

CDR3aa: CASSLVGQGDYEQYF
CDR3nt: TGTGCCAGCAGCTTAGTTGGACAGGGCGACTACGAGCAGTACTTC
abundance: .
v_gene: TRBV7-2
d_gene: TRBD1
j_gene: TRBJ2-7

CDR3aa: CSGGNREQFF
CDR3nt: TGCAGCGGAGGTAATAGGGAGCAGTTCTTC
abundance: once
v_gene: TRBV29-1
d_gene: .
j_gene: TRBJ2-1

CDR3aa: CASSPQVAGGDF
CDR3nt: TGTGCCAGCAGTCCACAAGTAGCGGGTGGTGACTTC
abundance: .
v_gene: TRBV2
d_gene: TRBD2
j_gene: TRBJ2-5

CDR3aa: CSVTGLMETQYF
CDR3nt: TGCAGCGTCACAGGGCTGATGGAGACCCAGTACTTC
abundance: .
v_gene: TRBV29-1
d_gene: .
j_gene: TRBJ2-5

CDR3aa: CASREAPGGGYGYTF
CDR3nt: TGTGCCAGCAGAGAAGCACCAGGGGGTGGCTATGGCTACACCTTC
abundance: .
v_gene: TRBV6-4
d_gene: TRBD1
j_gene: TRBJ1-2

CDR3aa: CSVSSGGARGNEQFF
CDR3nt: TGCAGCGTTTCTAGCGGGGGGGCCCGGGGCAATGAGCAGTTCTTC
abundance: once
v_gene: TRBV29-1
d_gene: TRBD2
j_gene: TRBJ2-1